This is a list of T cell receptor beta chains from one sample in a study of cytomegalovirus exposure and HLA in healthy donors. Sequenced by immunoSEQ multiplex PCR; TCRdb stores in-frame clones only, minus some. The profile covers about 130,000 clones, with around 80% appearing a single time and roughly 5% taken by the ten largest. The sequenced sample was PBMCs. Every receptor here comes from a man under 40 in good health and CMV-seronegative. The CDR3 runs from the conserved cysteine through the conserved F or W. The D gene is left open where the match is weak. Expanded clones get a size class; other rows say once, few or many, or leave the size out.

j_call: TRBJ1-1; v_call: TRBV29-1; d_call: TRBD1; clone_size: .; cdr3_aa: CSARGDSRATEAFF; cdr3_nt: TGCAGCGCTAGAGGGGACAGTCGTGCCACTGAAGCTTTCTTT
j_call: TRBJ2-2; v_call: TRBV7-2; d_call: TRBD1; clone_size: .; cdr3_aa: CASSFGQGGRHGELFF; cdr3_nt: TGTGCCAGCAGCTTTGGACAGGGGGGAAGGCACGGGGAGCTGTTTTTT
j_call: TRBJ2-5; v_call: TRBV5-6; d_call: TRBD2; clone_size: .; cdr3_aa: CASSPGLKTSGDFETQYF; cdr3_nt: TGTGCCAGCAGCCCGGGACTGAAGACTAGCGGGGACTTTGAGACCCAGTACTTC
j_call: TRBJ2-1; v_call: TRBV11-2; d_call: TRBD1; clone_size: few; cdr3_aa: CASSFPGTEYNEQFF; cdr3_nt: TGTGCCAGCAGCTTTCCGGGGACAGAATACAATGAGCAGTTCTTC
j_call: TRBJ2-1; v_call: TRBV7-9; d_call: TRBD2; clone_size: .; cdr3_aa: CASSHGTSGRAAYNEQFF; cdr3_nt: TGTGCCAGCAGCCACGGGACTAGCGGGAGGGCCGCCTACAATGAGCAGTTCTTC
j_call: TRBJ2-1; v_call: TRBV28; d_call: TRBD2; clone_size: .; cdr3_aa: CASSSTSSGRLPNEQFF; cdr3_nt: TGTGCCAGCAGTTCTACGAGTAGCGGGAGGTTACCCAATGAGCAGTTCTTC
j_call: TRBJ1-6; v_call: TRBV4-2; d_call: .; clone_size: .; cdr3_aa: CASSQVEGSRSPLHF; cdr3_nt: TGTGCCAGCAGCCAAGTTGAGGGTAGTAGGTCACCCCTCCACTTT
j_call: TRBJ2-3; v_call: TRBV29-1; d_call: TRBD2; clone_size: .; cdr3_aa: CSEVGGADTQYF; cdr3_nt: TGCAGCGAGGTTGGGGGGGCAGATACGCAGTATTTT
j_call: TRBJ1-2; v_call: TRBV27; d_call: .; clone_size: .; cdr3_aa: CASSRGRGESYTF; cdr3_nt: TGTGCCAGCAGTCGAGGACGGGGGGAGTCCTACACCTTC
j_call: TRBJ2-7; v_call: TRBV6-6; d_call: TRBD2; clone_size: .; cdr3_aa: CASSYPGTSVHEQYF; cdr3_nt: TGTGCCAGCAGTTACCCCGGGACTAGCGTCCACGAGCAGTACTTC
j_call: TRBJ2-7; v_call: TRBV4-1; d_call: TRBD1; clone_size: once; cdr3_aa: CASSRGQGVAYEQYF; cdr3_nt: TGCGCCAGCAGCCGAGGACAGGGGGTGGCCTACGAGCAGTACTTC
j_call: TRBJ2-5; v_call: TRBV7-2; d_call: TRBD2; clone_size: .; cdr3_aa: CASSLKGGGLRGETQYF; cdr3_nt: TGTGCCAGCAGCTTAAAAGGCGGGGGGCTCCGAGGTGAGACCCAGTACTTC
j_call: TRBJ1-2; v_call: TRBV7-2; d_call: .; clone_size: .; cdr3_aa: CASGGFGSYDGYTF; cdr3_nt: TGTGCCAGCGGAGGCTTCGGGTCTTACGATGGCTACACCTTC
j_call: TRBJ2-3; v_call: TRBV5-1; d_call: TRBD2; clone_size: .; cdr3_aa: CASSIGLAGGKVDTQYF; cdr3_nt: TGCGCCAGCAGCATAGGACTAGCGGGAGGAAAAGTAGATACGCAGTATTTT
j_call: TRBJ1-1; v_call: TRBV11-3; d_call: .; clone_size: .; cdr3_aa: CASSLDGRANTEAFF; cdr3_nt: TGTGCCAGCAGCTTAGATGGCAGGGCGAACACTGAAGCTTTCTTT
j_call: TRBJ1-6; v_call: TRBV5-1; d_call: TRBD1; clone_size: .; cdr3_aa: CASSLETGGNSPLHF; cdr3_nt: TGCGCCAGCAGCTTGGAAACAGGGGGGAATTCACCCCTCCACTTT
j_call: TRBJ2-1; v_call: TRBV9; d_call: TRBD2; clone_size: .; cdr3_aa: CASSTTSGRVGYNEQFF; cdr3_nt: TGTGCCAGCAGCACGACTAGCGGGAGGGTTGGGTACAATGAGCAGTTCTTC
j_call: TRBJ2-5; v_call: TRBV6-5; d_call: .; clone_size: .; cdr3_aa: CASSRGHVETQYF; cdr3_nt: TGTGCCAGCAGCCGAGGGCACGTAGAGACCCAGTACTTC
j_call: TRBJ2-5; v_call: TRBV4-3; d_call: .; clone_size: .; cdr3_aa: CASSPGVASGGETQYF; cdr3_nt: TGCGCCAGCAGCCCCGGCGTAGCATCTGGGGGGGAGACCCAGTACTTC
j_call: TRBJ2-1; v_call: TRBV18; d_call: TRBD2; clone_size: .; cdr3_aa: CASSPVRFRGAYNEQFF; cdr3_nt: TGTGCCAGCTCACCGGTAAGGTTCCGGGGGGCCTACAATGAGCAGTTCTTC